This T cell receptor beta chain was obtained from a study of blood T cell repertoires in COVID-19. Original processing notes: The authors estimated nucleated cell counts from reference gene primer amplification. Generated by immunoSEQ multiplex PCR, the TCRdb table keeps only in-frame clones and is missing some. The D gene and trimming were derived from the DNA, and the V and J assignments and clone size from that table. This sample carries under 200,000 clones, roughly nine tenths of them seen once, and the ten largest clones take about 10%. This CDR3 is 15 amino acids long. Trimming removed 6 bases from V and 10 bases from J; junction bases left unmatched: 15. Germline CDR1 and CDR2: KGHSH and LQKENI. During active infection, Seattle patients enrolled and were then monitored through disease.

The source is a woman in her sixties or seventies with COVID-19, enrolled during active disease. This chain joins TRBV18 and TRBJ1-5; 7 nucleotides line up with TRBD1. Material: peripheral blood. The CDR3 protein is CASSPNRDSYEPQHF. The CDR3 nucleotides read TGTGCCAGCTCGCCCAACAGGGACAGTTATGAACCCCAGCATTTT. Full variable domain (outside the CDR3, taken from reference TRBV18 and TRBJ1-5): NAGVMQNPRHLVRRRGQEARLRCSPMKGHSHVYWYRQLPEEGLKFMVYLQKENIIDESGMPKERFSAEFPKEGPSILRIQQVVRGDSAAYFCASSPNRDSYEPQHFGDGTRLSIL.